Below are 17 T cell receptor beta chains sequenced from a single sample in a study of blood T cell repertoires in COVID-19. Generated by immunoSEQ multiplex PCR, the TCRdb table keeps only in-frame clones and is missing some. The data show about 210,000 clones, with approximately 84% seen just once and 6% to 8.5% held by the top ten. Input material: peripheral blood. The receptors derive from a woman between 45 and 65 years old with active or convalescent COVID-19.

Only one count was recorded for this clone. The chain links TRBV24-1 to TRBJ2-5; TRBD2 matches 8 bases. CDR1 is KGHDR and CDR2 is SFDVKD in the germline V gene. V was pared by 2 bases and J by 5 bases, with 6 bases of the junction left unmatched. This CDR3 comprises 15 residues. The CDR3 nucleotides read TGTGCCACCAGTGATTCGCGGGGGGCGGGGGAGACCCAGTACTTC. Its translation: CATSDSRGAGETQYF.

V usage is TRBV11-2 and J usage is TRBJ2-2, with TRBD2 identical over 7 bases. CDR3 length equals 18 residues. V lost 1 base, J lost 7 bases, and 15 bases stayed unmatched. In germline, CDR1 is SGHAT, CDR2 FQNNGV. CDR3: CASSLARWGGLGIGELFF. The CDR3 coding sequence is TGTGCCAGCAGCTTAGCCCGTTGGGGAGGGTTAGGCATCGGGGAGCTGTTTTTT. Full variable domain (missing parts from reference TRBV11-2 and TRBJ2-2): EAGVAQSPRYKIIEKRQSVAFWCNPISGHATLYWYQQILGQGPKLLIQFQNNGVVDDSQLPKDRFSAERLKGVDSTLKIQPAKLEDSAVYLCASSLARWGGLGIGELFFGEGSRLTVL.

This clone has more than one count but fewer than ten. This chain uses TRBV21-1 with TRBJ1-3. TRBV21-1 is annotated as a pseudogene. The CDR3 covers 14 residues. The chain's CDR3 is CASTSGEGGDTIYF. In nucleotides, the CDR3 is TGTGCCAGCACTTCGGGCGAGGGAGGGGACACCATATATTTT.

This chain joins TRBV11-3 and TRBJ2-2; maybe TRBD1 (5 bases). Germline CDR1 is SGHNT and CDR2 is YENEEA. CDR3 length equals 14 residues. Trimming left V 5 bases short and J 1 base short, with 8 bases between. The CDR3 here is CASSPGQNTGELFF. The CDR3 nucleotides read TGTGCCAGCAGCCCCGGACAGAACACCGGGGAGCTGTTTTTT.

The CDR3 bases are TGTGCCAGTAGTATAGACAGGGGGTTGTATCAGCCCCAGCATTTT. It specifies CASSIDRGLYQPQHF. The genes are TRBV19 and TRBJ1-5; TRBD1 matches at 7 bases. Per germline, CDR1 LNHDA and CDR2 SQIVND (reference sequence). With V trimmed by 0 bases and J by 5 bases, 4 bases remained unmatched. The CDR3 has 15 amino acids.

V usage is TRBV5-1 and J usage is TRBJ2-3, with 9 bases lining up with TRBD2. Trimming took 0 bases from V and 2 from J; bases not matched to a gene: 4. There are 16 residues in the CDR3. Looked up from germline, CDR1 is SGHRS and CDR2 is YFSETQ. CDR3 residues: CASSLGSGGPTDTQYF. CDR3 bases: TGCGCCAGCAGCTTGGGTAGCGGGGGCCCCACAGATACGCAGTATTTT. Filled out from reference TRBV5-1 and TRBJ2-3, the complete variable domain reads KAGVTQTPRYLIKTRGQQVTLSCSPISGHRSVSWYQQTPGQGLQFLFEYFSETQRNKGNFPGRFSGRQFSNSRSEMNVSTLELGDSALYLCASSLGSGGPTDTQYFGPGTRLTVL.

The chain links TRBV10-1 to TRBJ1-1, with D maybe TRBD1 (6 bases). Germline-derived CDR1 and CDR2 are WNHNN and SYGVQD (reference sequence). The CDR3 runs 14 residues. V lost 4 bases, J lost 2 bases, and 11 bases lay in between. CDR3 in DNA: TGCGCCAGCAGTGCAGGACAGTCAAACACTGAAGCTTTCTTT. It encodes CASSAGQSNTEAFF.

The chain links TRBV11-2 to TRBJ2-7; 12 positions match TRBD1. V gave up 6 bases and J gave up 3 bases; unmatched junction bases: 6. The CDR3 consists of 15 residues. Germline V gene lookup returns CDR1 SGHAT and CDR2 FQNNGV. The CDR3 reads CASSWGTGGHYEQYF. In DNA form, the CDR3 reads TGTGCCAGCAGTTGGGGGACAGGGGGCCACTACGAGCAGTACTTC. Supplemented by reference TRBV11-2 and TRBJ2-7, the full variable domain reads EAGVAQSPRYKIIEKRQSVAFWCNPISGHATLYWYQQILGQGPKLLIQFQNNGVVDDSQLPKDRFSAERLKGVDSTLKIQPAKLEDSAVYLCASSWGTGGHYEQYFGPGTRLTVT.

This clone came up many times. The chain is built from TRBV2 and TRBJ2-7; 9 bases line up with TRBD2. The length of the CDR3 is 13 residues. V trimming: 7 bases; J trimming: 4 bases; junction bases outside the gene matches: 5. The germline V gene encodes CDR1 SNHLY and CDR2 FYNNEI. For the CDR3, the DNA is TGTGCCAGCACGGTTAGCGGGAGTTACGAGCAGTACTTC. It yields the protein CASTVSGSYEQYF.

The chain is built from TRBV24-1 and TRBJ2-3, with a tentative D call TRBD2 (6 bases). Germline CDR1 is KGHDR and CDR2 is SFDVKD. This CDR3 is built from 16 residues. V was cut by 0 bases and J by 2 bases, with 11 bases left in between. CDR3 amino acids: CATSDLGGGNTDTQYF. CDR3 nucleotides: TGTGCCACCAGTGATTTGGGAGGCGGGAACACAGATACGCAGTATTTT.

In its sample, this clone was seen once. The chain recombines TRBV5-4 with TRBJ2-2; D uncertain. This CDR3 spans 12 amino acids. Deletions cut 4 bases from V and 6 bases from J, with 7 bases between. From germline, CDR1 is SGHNT and CDR2 YYREEE (reference sequence). In nucleotides, the CDR3 is TGTGCCAGCAGCCAACTTCCCGGGGAGCTGTTTTTT. It yields the protein CASSQLPGELFF.

The chain employs TRBV6-1 and TRBJ1-2, with D possibly TRBD1 on 5 matching bases. This CDR3 region has 16 residues. V was cut by 0 bases and J by 8 bases, with 19 bases left in between. Germline V lookup: CDR1 MNHNS, CDR2 SASEGT. CDR3 sequence (DNA): TGTGCCAGCAGTGAAGCGGGAAGGGGAGGTATGGGAGGCTACACCTTC. This translates into CASSEAGRGGMGGYTF.

This clone was recorded once. In the same sample, other DNA sequences code for this CDR3. V is TRBV7-9 and J is TRBJ1-2, with TRBD1 matching over 9 bases. In germline, CDR1 is SEHNR, CDR2 FQNEAQ (reference sequence). Unmatched junction bases numbered 2, after V lost 4 bases and J lost 2 bases. The CDR3 is made up of 14 amino acids. The chain's CDR3 is CASSWGQGNYGYTF. As DNA, the CDR3 is TGTGCCAGCAGCTGGGGACAGGGCAACTATGGCTACACCTTC.

The rearrangement links TRBV27 to TRBJ1-5; 11 bases match TRBD1. Trimming cost V 0 bases and J 9 bases; bases outside gene matches: 4. Germline CDR1 MNHEY, CDR2 SMNVEV (reference sequence). CDR3 length: 15 amino acids. CDR3: CASSLSGTGGTPQHF. The DNA for the CDR3 is TGTGCCAGCAGTTTATCCGGGACAGGGGGTACGCCCCAGCATTTT.

The chain carries TRBV6-1 and TRBJ2-3; TRBD2 matches at 8 bases. J was trimmed by 4 bases and V by 3 bases; bases with no gene match: 9. The CDR3 has 16 residues. Germline assignment: CDR1 MNHNS and CDR2 SASEGT. The CDR3 is CASSEGVGGASDTQYF. CDR3 coding DNA: TGTGCCAGCAGTGAGGGGGTCGGGGGGGCATCAGATACGCAGTATTTT.

The chain is built from TRBV24-1 and TRBJ1-5; TRBD1 agrees at 10 bases. The CDR3 has 17 residues. Germline trimming cut 4 bases from V and 2 bases from J; bases unmatched to any gene: 7. The germline CDR1 and CDR2 sequences are KGHDR and SFDVKD. The CDR3 DNA sequence: TGTGCCACCAGTGACCCCAGACAGGGGGCGGGCAATCAGCCCCAGCATTTT. Amino acids: CATSDPRQGAGNQPQHF.

This chain links TRBV12-3 or TRBV12-4 with TRBJ1-6; TRBD1 aligns across 7 bases. Trimming took 6 bases from V and 7 from J; bases not matched to a gene: 3. This CDR3 spans 13 amino acids. CDR3 bases: TGTGCCAGCAGCGACAGGGAGAATTCACCCCTCCACTTT. It is translated as CASSDRENSPLHF.